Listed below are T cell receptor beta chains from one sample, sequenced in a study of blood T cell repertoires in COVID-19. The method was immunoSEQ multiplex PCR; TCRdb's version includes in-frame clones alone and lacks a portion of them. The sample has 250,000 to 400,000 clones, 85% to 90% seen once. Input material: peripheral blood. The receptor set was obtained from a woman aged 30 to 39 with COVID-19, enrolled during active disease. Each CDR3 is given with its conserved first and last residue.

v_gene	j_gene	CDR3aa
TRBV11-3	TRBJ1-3	CASSWECRSGNTIYF
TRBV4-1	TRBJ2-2	CASSQVAPNTGELFF
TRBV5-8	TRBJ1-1	CASSLVGRGFSRAFF
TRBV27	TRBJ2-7	CASRPSGWGSYEQYF
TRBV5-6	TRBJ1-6	CASSSRQGNSPLHF
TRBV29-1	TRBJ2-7	CSVEASGVYEQYF
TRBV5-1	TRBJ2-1	CASSLVSGPYNEQFF
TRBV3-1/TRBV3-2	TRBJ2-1	CASSQAGENEQFF
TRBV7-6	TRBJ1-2	CASSLEGAGGYTF
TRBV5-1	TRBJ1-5	CASSTGKGSSNQPQHF
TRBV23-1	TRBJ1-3	CASSQCEGGPPGNTIYF
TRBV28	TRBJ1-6	CASSSQRGAGNSPLHF
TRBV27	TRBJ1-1	CASSAGQGYTEAFF
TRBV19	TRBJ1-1	CARTRHHLNTEAFF
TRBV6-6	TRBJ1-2	CASSRQGGSTF
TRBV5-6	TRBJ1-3	CASSNTIGTGAGNTIYF
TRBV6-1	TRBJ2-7	CASSEIGPGQGFREQYF
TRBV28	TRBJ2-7	CASSQPGLAGDEQYF
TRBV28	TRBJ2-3	CASSFSGTLAGDTQYF
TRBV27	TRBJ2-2	CASSLGQGFTGELFF
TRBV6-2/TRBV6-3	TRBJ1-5	CASSTGQGLGQPQHF
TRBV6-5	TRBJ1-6	CASSYSGGQGNSPLHF
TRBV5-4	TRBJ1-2	CASSPSYRGFNYGYTF
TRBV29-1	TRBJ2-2	CSVSRRGVDTGELFF
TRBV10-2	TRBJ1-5	CASTREFNQPQHF
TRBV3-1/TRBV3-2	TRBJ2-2	CASSSRWSGDTGELFF
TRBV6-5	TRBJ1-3	CASSDFRGSGNTIYF
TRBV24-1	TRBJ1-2	CATSDLDREHGYTF
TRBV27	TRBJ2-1	CASKLAVYNEQFF
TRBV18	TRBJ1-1	CASSPTTTNTEAFF
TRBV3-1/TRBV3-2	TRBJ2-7	CASSQDRRDRVTYEQYF
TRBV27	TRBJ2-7	CASSHPGGTSEQYF
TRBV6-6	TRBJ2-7	CASSFPGTSGSYEQYF
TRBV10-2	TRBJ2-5	CASRLGQETQYF
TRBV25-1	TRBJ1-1	CASSDYTRAEAFF
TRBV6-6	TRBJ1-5	CASSRSNDRGPNQPQHF
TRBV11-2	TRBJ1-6	CASSQLRGSSPLHF
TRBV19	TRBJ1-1	CASSRDRGQRAFF
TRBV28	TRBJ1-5	CASRPTSNQPQHF
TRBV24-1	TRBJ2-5	CATSDPGTLQETQYF
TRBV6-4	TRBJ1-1	CASRNRATNTEAFF
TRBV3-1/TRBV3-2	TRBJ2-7	CASSQALRGTTFYEQYF